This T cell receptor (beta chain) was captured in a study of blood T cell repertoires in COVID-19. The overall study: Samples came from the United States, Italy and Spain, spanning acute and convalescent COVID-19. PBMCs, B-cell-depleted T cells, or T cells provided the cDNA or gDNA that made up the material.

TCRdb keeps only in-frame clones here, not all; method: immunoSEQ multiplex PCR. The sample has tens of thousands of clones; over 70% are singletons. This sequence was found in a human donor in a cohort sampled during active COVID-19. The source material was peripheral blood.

Written as DNA, the CDR3 is TGTGCCTGGAGTGTACTGGGGGGACAGGGATCCGATGGCTACACCTTC. It translates to CAWSVLGGQGSDGYTF. The rearrangement links TRBV30 to TRBJ1-2, with 9 bases identical to TRBD1. Losses at the gene ends were 0 bases for V and 6 bases for J; bases not matched to a gene: 11. Per the germline V gene, CDR1 is GTSNPN and CDR2 is SVGIG (reference sequence). The CDR3 sequence is 16 residues long.